This paragraph reports one TCR beta chain. Antigen unknown. The sample is drawn from a study of Ad26.COV2.S vaccination and SARS-CoV-2 variants. Clones were sequenced by immunoSEQ multiplex PCR, and TCRdb holds only the in-frame ones, with some missing. The sample consists of hundreds of thousands of clones, 83% of them appearing once. Trimming pared 2 bases from V and 0 bases from J, leaving 14 bases between. The CDR3 loop spans 16 amino acids. The V gene's germline CDR1 is LGHNA and CDR2 YSLEER. General study results and limits: Breadth measured for non-spike TCRs was similar across vaccine and placebo recipients.

The treatment is: roughly 20 received Ad26.COV2.S at low or high dose, single or two shots; 5 received placebo; per-sample allocation not given. The samples date from day 63 after the first vaccine or placebo injection. Sequenced here: peripheral blood, sampled in a trial of Ad26.COV2.S vaccine versus placebo. The receptor was derived from a person aged 18-65 years who received the Ad26.COV2.S COVID-19 vaccine or a placebo. The rearrangement links TRBV4-3 to TRBJ2-7; D uncertain. The DNA of the CDR3 is TGCGCCAGCAGCCAACAAGTTCACAGTAGCTCCTACGAGCAGTACTTC. Amino acid sequence: CASSQQVHSSSYEQYF.